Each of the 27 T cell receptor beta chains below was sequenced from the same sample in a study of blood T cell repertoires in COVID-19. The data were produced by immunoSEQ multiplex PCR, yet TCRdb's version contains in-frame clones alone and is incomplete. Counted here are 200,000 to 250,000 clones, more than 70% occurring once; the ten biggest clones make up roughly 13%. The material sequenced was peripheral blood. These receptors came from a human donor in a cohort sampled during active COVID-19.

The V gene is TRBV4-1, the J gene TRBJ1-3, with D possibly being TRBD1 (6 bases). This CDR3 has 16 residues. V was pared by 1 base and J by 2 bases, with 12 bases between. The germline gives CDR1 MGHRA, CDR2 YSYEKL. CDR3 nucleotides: TGCGCCAGCAGCCAAGTCGGGTCAGGGGCTGGAAACACCATATATTTT. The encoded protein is CASSQVGSGAGNTIYF.

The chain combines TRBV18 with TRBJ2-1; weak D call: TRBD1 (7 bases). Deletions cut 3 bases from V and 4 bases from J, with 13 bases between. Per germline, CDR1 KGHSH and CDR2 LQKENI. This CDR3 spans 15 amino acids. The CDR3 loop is CASSPAGQQYNEQFF. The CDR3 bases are TGTGCCAGCTCACCCGCGGGACAGCAATACAATGAGCAGTTCTTC.

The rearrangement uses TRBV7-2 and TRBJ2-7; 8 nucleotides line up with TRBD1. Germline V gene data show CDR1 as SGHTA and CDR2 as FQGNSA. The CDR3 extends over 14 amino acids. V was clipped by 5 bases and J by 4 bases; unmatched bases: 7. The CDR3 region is CASSRTGIRYEQYF. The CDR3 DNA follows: TGTGCCAGCAGCCGGACAGGGATTAGGTACGAGCAGTACTTC.

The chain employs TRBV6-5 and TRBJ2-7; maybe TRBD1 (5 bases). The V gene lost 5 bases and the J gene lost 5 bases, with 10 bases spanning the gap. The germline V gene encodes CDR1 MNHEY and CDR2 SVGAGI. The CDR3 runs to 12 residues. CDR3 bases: TGTGCCAGCAGTCCCCAGGGTAACGAGCAGTACTTC. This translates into CASSPQGNEQYF.

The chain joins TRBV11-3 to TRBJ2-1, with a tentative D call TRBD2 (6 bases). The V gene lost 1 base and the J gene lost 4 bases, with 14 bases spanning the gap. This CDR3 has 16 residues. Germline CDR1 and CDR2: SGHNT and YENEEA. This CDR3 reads CASSLGGLAEYNEQFF. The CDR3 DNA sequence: TGTGCCAGCAGCTTAGGGGGGTTAGCGGAATACAATGAGCAGTTCTTC.

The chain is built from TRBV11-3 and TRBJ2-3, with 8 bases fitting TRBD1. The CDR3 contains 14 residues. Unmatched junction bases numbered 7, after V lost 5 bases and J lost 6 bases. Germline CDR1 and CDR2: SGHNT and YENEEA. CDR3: CASSRGQAQDTQYF. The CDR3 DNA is TGTGCCAGCAGCAGGGGACAGGCGCAGGATACGCAGTATTTT. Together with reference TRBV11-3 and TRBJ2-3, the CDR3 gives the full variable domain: EAGVVQSPRYKIIEKKQPVAFWCNPISGHNTLYWYLQNLGQGPELLIRYENEEAVDDSQLPKDRFSAERLKGVDSTLKIQPAELGDSAVYLCASSRGQAQDTQYFGPGTRLTVL.

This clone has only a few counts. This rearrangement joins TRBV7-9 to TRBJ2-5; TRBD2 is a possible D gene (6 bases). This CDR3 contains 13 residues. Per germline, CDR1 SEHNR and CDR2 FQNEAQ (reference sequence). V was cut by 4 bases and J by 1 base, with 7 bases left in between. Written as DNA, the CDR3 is TGTGCCAGCAGCTCCGGGGGCCAAGAGACCCAGTACTTC. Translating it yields CASSSGGQETQYF.

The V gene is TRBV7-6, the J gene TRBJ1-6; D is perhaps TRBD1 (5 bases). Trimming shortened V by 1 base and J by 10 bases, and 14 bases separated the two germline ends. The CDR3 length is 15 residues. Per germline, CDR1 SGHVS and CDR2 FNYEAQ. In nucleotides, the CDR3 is TGTGCCAGCAGCTTAGATAACGGGGGGGGGTCACCCCTCCACTTT. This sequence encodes CASSLDNGGGSPLHF.

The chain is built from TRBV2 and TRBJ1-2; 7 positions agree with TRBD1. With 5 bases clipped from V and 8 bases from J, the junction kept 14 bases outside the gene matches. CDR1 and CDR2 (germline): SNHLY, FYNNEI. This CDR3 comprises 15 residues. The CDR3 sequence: CASSLSLEGAEGYTF. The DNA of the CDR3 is TGTGCCAGCAGTTTAAGCCTCGAGGGGGCTGAGGGCTACACCTTC.

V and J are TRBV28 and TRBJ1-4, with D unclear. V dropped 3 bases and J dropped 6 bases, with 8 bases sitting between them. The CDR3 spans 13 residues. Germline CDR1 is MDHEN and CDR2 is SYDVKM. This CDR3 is CASSFLGDEKLFF. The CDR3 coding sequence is TGTGCCAGCAGTTTCCTCGGGGATGAAAAACTGTTTTTT.

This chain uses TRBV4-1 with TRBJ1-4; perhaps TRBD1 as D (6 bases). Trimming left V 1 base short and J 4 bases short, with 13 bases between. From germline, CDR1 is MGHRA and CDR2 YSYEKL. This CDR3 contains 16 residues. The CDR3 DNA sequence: TGCGCCAGCAGCCAAGGTGGAAACAGGGTTAATGAAAAACTGTTTTTT. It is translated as CASSQGGNRVNEKLFF.

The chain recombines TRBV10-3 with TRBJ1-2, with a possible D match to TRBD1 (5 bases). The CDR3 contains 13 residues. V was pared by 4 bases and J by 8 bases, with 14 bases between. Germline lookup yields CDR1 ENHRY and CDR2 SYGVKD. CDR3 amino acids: CAISARQGHGYTF. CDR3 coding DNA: TGTGCCATCAGTGCGCGGCAGGGTCACGGCTACACCTTC.

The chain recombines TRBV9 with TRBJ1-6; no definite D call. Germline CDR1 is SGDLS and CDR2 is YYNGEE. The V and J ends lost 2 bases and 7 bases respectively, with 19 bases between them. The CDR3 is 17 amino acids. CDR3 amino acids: CASSVEEFGQINSPLHF. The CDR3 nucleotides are TGTGCCAGCAGCGTCGAAGAATTTGGGCAAATCAATTCACCCCTCCACTTT. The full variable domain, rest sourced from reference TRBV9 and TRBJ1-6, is DSGVTQTPKHLITATGQRVTLRCSPRSGDLSVYWYQQSLDQGLQFLIQYYNGEERAKGNILERFSAQQFPDLHSELNLSSLELGDSALYFCASSVEEFGQINSPLHFGNGTRLTVT.

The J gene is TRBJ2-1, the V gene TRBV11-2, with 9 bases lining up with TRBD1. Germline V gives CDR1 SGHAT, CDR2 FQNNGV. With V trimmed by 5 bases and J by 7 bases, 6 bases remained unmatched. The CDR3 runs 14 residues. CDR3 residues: CASSEGQGGNEQFF. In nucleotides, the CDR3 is TGTGCCAGCAGCGAGGGACAGGGAGGAAATGAGCAGTTCTTC. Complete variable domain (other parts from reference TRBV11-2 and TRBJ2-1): EAGVAQSPRYKIIEKRQSVAFWCNPISGHATLYWYQQILGQGPKLLIQFQNNGVVDDSQLPKDRFSAERLKGVDSTLKIQPAKLEDSAVYLCASSEGQGGNEQFFGPGTRLTVL.

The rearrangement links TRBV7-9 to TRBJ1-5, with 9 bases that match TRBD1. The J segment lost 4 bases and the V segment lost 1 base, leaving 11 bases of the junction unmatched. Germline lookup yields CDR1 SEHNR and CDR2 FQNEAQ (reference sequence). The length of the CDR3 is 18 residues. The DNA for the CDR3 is TGTGCCAGCAGCTTAGGGACTACAGGGGGCGCAAGAAATCAGCCCCAGCATTTT. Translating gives CASSLGTTGGARNQPQHF.

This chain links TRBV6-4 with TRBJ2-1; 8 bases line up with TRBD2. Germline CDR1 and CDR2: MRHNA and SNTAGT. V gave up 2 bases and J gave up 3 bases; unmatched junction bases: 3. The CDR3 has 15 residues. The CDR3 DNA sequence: TGTGCCAGCAGTGACGCGGGAGGCGTCTACAATGAGCAGTTCTTC. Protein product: CASSDAGGVYNEQFF.

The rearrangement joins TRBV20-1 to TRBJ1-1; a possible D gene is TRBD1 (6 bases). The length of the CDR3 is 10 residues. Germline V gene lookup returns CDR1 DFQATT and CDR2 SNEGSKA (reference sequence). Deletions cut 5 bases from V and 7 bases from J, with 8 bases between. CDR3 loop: CSAPRGEAFF. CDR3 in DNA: TGCAGTGCTCCCAGGGGTGAAGCTTTCTTT.

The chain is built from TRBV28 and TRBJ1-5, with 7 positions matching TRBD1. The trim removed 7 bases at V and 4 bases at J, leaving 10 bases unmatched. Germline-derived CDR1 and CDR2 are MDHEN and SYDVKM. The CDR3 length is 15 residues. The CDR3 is CASTPSTGRNQPQHF. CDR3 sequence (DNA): TGTGCCAGCACTCCTTCGACAGGGCGGAATCAGCCCCAGCATTTT. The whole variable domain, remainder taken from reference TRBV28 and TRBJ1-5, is DVKVTQSSRYLVKRTGEKVFLECVQDMDHENMFWYRQDPGLGLRLIYFSYDVKMKEKGDIPEGYSVSREKKERFSLILESASTNQTSMYLCASTPSTGRNQPQHFGDGTRLSIL.

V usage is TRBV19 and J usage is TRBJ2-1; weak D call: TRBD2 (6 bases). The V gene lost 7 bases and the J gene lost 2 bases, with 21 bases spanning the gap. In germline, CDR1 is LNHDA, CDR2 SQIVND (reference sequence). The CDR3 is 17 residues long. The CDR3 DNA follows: TGTGCCAGTAACAAAAACCCCACGGGAGTGACCTACAATGAGCAGTTCTTC. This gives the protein CASNKNPTGVTYNEQFF.

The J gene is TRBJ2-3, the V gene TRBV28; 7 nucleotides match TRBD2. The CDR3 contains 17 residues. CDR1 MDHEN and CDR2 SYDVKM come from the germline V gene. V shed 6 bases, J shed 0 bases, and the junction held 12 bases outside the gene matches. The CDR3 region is CASSSFEERGSTDTQYF. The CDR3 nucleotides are TGTGCCAGCAGCTCCTTCGAAGAGCGGGGAAGCACAGATACGCAGTATTTT.

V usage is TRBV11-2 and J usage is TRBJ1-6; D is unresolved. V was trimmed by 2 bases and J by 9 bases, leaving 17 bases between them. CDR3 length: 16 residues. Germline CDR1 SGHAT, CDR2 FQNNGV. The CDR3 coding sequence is TGTGCCAGCAGCTTAAACGGGGTCGCAAGCACTTCACCCCTCCACTTT. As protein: CASSLNGVASTSPLHF.

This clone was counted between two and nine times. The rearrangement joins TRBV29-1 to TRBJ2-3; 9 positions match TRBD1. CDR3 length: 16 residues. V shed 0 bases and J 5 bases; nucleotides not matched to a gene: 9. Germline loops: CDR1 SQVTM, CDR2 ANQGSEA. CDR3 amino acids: CSVEDARPDRGDTQYF. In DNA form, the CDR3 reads TGCAGCGTTGAAGATGCGAGACCGGACAGGGGAGATACGCAGTATTTT.

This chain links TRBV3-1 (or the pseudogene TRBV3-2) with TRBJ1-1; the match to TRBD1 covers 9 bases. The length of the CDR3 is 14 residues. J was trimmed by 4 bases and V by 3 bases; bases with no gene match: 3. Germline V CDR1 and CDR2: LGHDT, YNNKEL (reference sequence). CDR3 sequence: CASSQGQGGTEAFF. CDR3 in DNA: TGTGCCAGCAGCCAGGGACAGGGTGGCACTGAAGCTTTCTTT.

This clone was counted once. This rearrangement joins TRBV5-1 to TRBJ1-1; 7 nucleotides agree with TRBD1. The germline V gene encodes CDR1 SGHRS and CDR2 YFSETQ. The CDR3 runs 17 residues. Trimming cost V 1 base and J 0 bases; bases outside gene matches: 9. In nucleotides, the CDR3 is TGCGCCAGCAGCTTGCCTCCGGGACAGATTTTGAACACTGAAGCTTTCTTT. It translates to CASSLPPGQILNTEAFF.

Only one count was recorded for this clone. The CDR3 reads CASSSDIDSPLHF. For the CDR3, the DNA is TGTGCCAGCAGCTCCGACATCGATTCACCCCTCCACTTT. This sequence joins TRBV11-3 and TRBJ1-6; D unclear. The CDR3 has 13 amino acids. The germline gives CDR1 SGHNT, CDR2 YENEEA. V dropped 4 bases and J dropped 8 bases, with 9 bases sitting between them. Together with reference TRBV11-3 and TRBJ1-6, the CDR3 gives the full variable domain: EAGVVQSPRYKIIEKKQPVAFWCNPISGHNTLYWYLQNLGQGPELLIRYENEEAVDDSQLPKDRFSAERLKGVDSTLKIQPAELGDSAVYLCASSSDIDSPLHFGNGTRLTVT.

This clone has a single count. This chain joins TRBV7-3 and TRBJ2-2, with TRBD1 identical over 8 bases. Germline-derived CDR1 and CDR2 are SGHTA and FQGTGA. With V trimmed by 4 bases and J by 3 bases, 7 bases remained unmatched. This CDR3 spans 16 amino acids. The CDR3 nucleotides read TGTGCCAGCAGCTCAAGGACAGGGCACGACACCGGGGAGCTGTTTTTT. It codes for CASSSRTGHDTGELFF. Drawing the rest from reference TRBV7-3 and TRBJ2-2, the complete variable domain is GAGVSQTPSNKVTEKGKYVELRCDPISGHTALYWYRQSLGQGPEFLIYFQGTGAADDSGLPNDRFFAVRPEGSVSTLKIQRTERGDSAVYLCASSSRTGHDTGELFFGEGSRLTVL.

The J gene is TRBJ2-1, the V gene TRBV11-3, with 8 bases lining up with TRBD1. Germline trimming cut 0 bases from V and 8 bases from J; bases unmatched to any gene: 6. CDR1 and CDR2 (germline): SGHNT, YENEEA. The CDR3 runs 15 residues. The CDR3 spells CASSLDQGAGDEQFF. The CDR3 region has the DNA TGTGCCAGCAGCTTAGATCAGGGGGCGGGCGATGAGCAGTTCTTC.